This T cell receptor (beta chain) was sequenced for a study of tumor and adjacent non-tumor tissue in lung cancer. This sample's RNA came from whole unsorted tissue. The CDR3 has 16 amino acids. V lost 5 bases to trimming and J lost 11 bases; unmatched junction nucleotides: 17. Germline lookup yields CDR1 MNHEY and CDR2 SVGAGI. There are many counts of this clonotype. A read error is possible here, since a much larger clone lies one base away. Three rounds of nested PCR, following a modified ARM-PCR protocol, produced the TCRbeta library. A single record per CDR3 protein comes from TCRdb applying MiXCR to the multiplex PCR reads. The repertoire holds tens of thousands of distinct CDR3 sequences, with roughly 56% as singletons.

This chain uses TRBV6-5 with TRBJ1-4; 7 bases agree with TRBD1. The TCR sequence derives from a man aged 50 to 59 with non-small cell lung cancer. Sequencing was performed on lung tumor tissue. Written as DNA, the CDR3 is TGTGCCAGCAGTACCGAGGGATTCGGCAGGGGGGGGAAACTGTTTTTT. It encodes CASSTEGFGRGGKLFF.